The rows below give T cell receptor beta chains drawn from one sample of a study of technical replicates of blood from a few donors. Some clones are missing from TCRdb's copy, which holds only in-frame ones; the method was immunoSEQ multiplex PCR. In the table there are around 68,000 clones, under 98% of which are singletons. Source material: T cells isolated from PBMCs. The receptor source for this set is a human donor in good health. CDR3s include the opening cysteine and the closing phenylalanine or tryptophan. Fields, in order: CDR3 length, V gene, clone size, J gene, D gene, CDR3 DNA, CDR3 protein. A D gene is named only where the DNA matches it firmly. Clone size appears in some rows only: once, few, many, or a class for an expanded clone.

13	TRBV7-9	once	TRBJ2-7	TRBD2	TGTGCCAGCAGCTTAACTAGCGGATACGAGCAGTACTTC	CASSLTSGYEQYF
10	TRBV30	NA	TRBJ1-1	NA	TGTGCCTGGACAATCACTGAAGCTTTCTTT	CAWTITEAFF
14	TRBV27	NA	TRBJ1-5	TRBD1	TGTGCCAGCAGTTTAGGACAGGGGAATCAGCCCCAGCATTTT	CASSLGQGNQPQHF
15	TRBV6-1	NA	TRBJ1-2	TRBD1	TGTGCCAGCAGTGACCTAGGGGACAGTAACTATGGCTACACCTTC	CASSDLGDSNYGYTF
13	TRBV18	NA	TRBJ1-1	NA	TGTGCCAGCTCAGGGGGCAAAGACACTGAAGCTTTCTTT	CASSGGKDTEAFF
15	TRBV28	NA	TRBJ1-5	NA	TGTGCCAGCAGAGCGACAGGCGATAGCAATCAGCCCCAGCATTTT	CASRATGDSNQPQHF
16	TRBV7-9	NA	TRBJ1-2	NA	TGTGCCAGCAACCTAGACCCCGAAGCTTATGGTGCAGGCTACACCTTC	CASNLDPEAYGAGYTF
14	TRBV18	once	TRBJ2-3	NA	TGTGCCAGCTCACCAGGAGTCCTTACAGATACGCAGTATTTT	CASSPGVLTDTQYF
13	TRBV13	once	TRBJ2-1	NA	TGTGCCAGCCTGGCGGCCCCCTACAATGAGCAGTTCTTC	CASLAAPYNEQFF
15	TRBV11-3	NA	TRBJ1-3	TRBD1	TGTGCCAGCAGCAAAACAGGGGGCTCAGGAAACACCATATATTTT	CASSKTGGSGNTIYF
15	TRBV5-4	NA	TRBJ1-1	NA	TGTGCCAGCAGCTTGGTTGGTTCCAGGGATGCTGAAGCTTTCTTT	CASSLVGSRDAEAFF
15	TRBV7-9	NA	TRBJ1-2	TRBD1	TGTGCCAGCAGCTTGGGTCCTTTACAGGGGCATGGCTACACCTTC	CASSLGPLQGHGYTF
16	TRBV9	NA	TRBJ2-5	TRBD2	TGTGCCAGCAGCGCCGGGCGGACTAGCGGGAGAGAGACCCAGTACTTC	CASSAGRTSGRETQYF
13	TRBV28	NA	TRBJ2-2	NA	TGTGCCTCCATGAGGGTCGACACCGGGGAGCTGTTTTTT	CASMRVDTGELFF
13	TRBV19	NA	TRBJ1-2	TRBD1	TGTGCCAGTAGTGACAGGGGTTTGGAGGGCTACACCTTC	CASSDRGLEGYTF
15	TRBV7-9	NA	TRBJ2-3	NA	TGTGCCAGCAGCTTAGCCGGGAGCAGGGCAGATACGCAGTATTTT	CASSLAGSRADTQYF
15	TRBV11-2	NA	TRBJ1-5	TRBD1	TGTGCCAGCAGCCCTAACAGGGGGCGCGACCAGCCCCAGCATTTT	CASSPNRGRDQPQHF
15	TRBV5-1	NA	TRBJ2-6	NA	TGCGCCAGCAGCTTGGACATCTCTGGGGCCAACGTCCTGACTTTC	CASSLDISGANVLTF
13	TRBV19	NA	TRBJ1-5	NA	TGTGCCAGTAAGTACAGCCGTGATCAGCCCCAGCATTTT	CASKYSRDQPQHF
13	TRBV6-1	NA	TRBJ2-5	NA	TGTGCCAGCAGTGATTCGCGGGAAGAGACCCAGTACTTC	CASSDSREETQYF
15	TRBV6-4	NA	TRBJ2-7	TRBD1	TGTGCCACCCGTCAGTTACCGGGACAGGCCTACGAGCAGTACTTC	CATRQLPGQAYEQYF
16	TRBV18	NA	TRBJ2-7	TRBD2	TGTGCCAGCTCACCACCGGGACTAGCGGGCTTCTACGAGCAGTACTTC	CASSPPGLAGFYEQYF
13	TRBV6-1	NA	TRBJ1-5	TRBD1	TGTGCCAGCAACAGGGGGCAGGATCAGCCCCAGCATTTT	CASNRGQDQPQHF
13	TRBV4-1	once	TRBJ1-2	NA	TGCGCCAGCAGCCAAGAGAGGGGGACGGGCTACACCTTC	CASSQERGTGYTF